This paragraph covers one T cell receptor beta chain sequence. No antigen is known for it. This record comes from a study of T cells after yellow fever vaccination. Study observations and caveats: Among primary-vaccination clones, most reappeared after the booster, at about 95% for CD4 and under 90% for CD8. Clonotype sharing between CD4 and CD8 compartments was small.

V lost 4 bases to trimming and J lost 3 bases, with 20 bases between them. Germline V gene sequence: CDR1 SGHRS, CDR2 YFSETQ. The CDR3 contains 18 residues. A 5'RACE template-switching step, the method used to make TCR cDNA, added a universal primer site and UMIs. Using its own MiXCR run on the 5' RACE reads, TCRdb lists one record per CDR3 protein. The sample lists over 300,000 distinct CDR3 sequences; 6.5% to 8.5% were seen once. The receptor was derived from a man younger than 30 who received the YFV17D yellow fever vaccine. Here the sequenced sample was PBMCs, taken roughly 47 days after the first yellow fever vaccination. This chain joins TRBV5-1 and TRBJ2-6; D possibly corresponds to TRBD2 (5 bases). The CDR3 here is CASSPFAEALFGANVLTF. For the CDR3, the DNA is TGCGCCAGCAGCCCCTTCGCGGAGGCCCTCTTTGGGGCCAACGTCCTGACTTTC.